The following is a T cell receptor beta chain sequence with its context. Its antigen target is currently unknown. It has no much larger one-base neighbor in the sample; base qualities were not kept. This entry is derived from a study of CD8 T cells in Susac syndrome (dated by TCRdb to the late 2010s). Broadly, across the study: Whether CD8+ T cell activation and differentiation in Susac syndrome was antigen driven was tested using repertoire sequencing. Clonality of the CD8+ T cell repertoire was compared between over 10 healthy donors, approximately 14 Susac syndrome patients and about 15 multiple sclerosis patients. Overall study results and their limits: The number of individuals in the TCR sequencing and HLA analysis was recognized as being relatively small.

The CDR3 spans 16 residues, from the cysteine through the phenylalanine. The read is trimmed to its CDR3 DNA, 48 bases read in frame from base 1. Deletion took 3 bases off V and 0 bases off J, with a span of 15 bases between the germline ends. For CDR1 and CDR2, the germline V gene lists SQVTM and ANQGSEA. RNA was extracted with the RNeasy kit and roughly 0.45 to 1 ug was reverse transcribed using random hexamers. The immunoSEQ multiplex PCR assay, which covers 54 Vbeta and 13 Jbeta segments, was used to amplify TCR beta CDR3 regions. PCR amplification bias was corrected by using a synthetic template baseline for primer optimization and computational correction. For the original study's pipeline: Only productive sequences were kept, with reads annotated to V, D and J genes according to IMGT and analyzed in immunoSEQ Analyzer. To calculate clonality, Shannon entropy was normalized by log2 of the number of productive unique sequences and then subtracted from one. Public and private clones were assessed among the 100 most prevalent clones of each patient and control. A clone was defined as Susac-specific if it was absent from the healthy and MS cohorts, from some 1,100 published viral clones and from other ImmuneACCESS disease sequences. Through fastp at Q25 and MiXCR, TCRdb rebuilt clones from the public reads, retaining in-frame beta chains. One record per CDR3 amino acid sequence lists the most common genes and DNA. The V and J calls shown here were made by TCRdb, not taken from the authors' results. The sample records about 140,000 distinct CDR3 sequences, 94% of which are singletons. The ten largest clones take up approximately 0.27% of the sample.

High-throughput TCR beta sequencing profiled peripheral blood CD8+ and CD4+ T cells from healthy donors, Susac syndrome patients and multiple sclerosis patients. The healthy donors served as controls matched for age and sex. Bulk CD8+ and CD4+ T cells were purified by magnetic negative isolation, while CD8+ TEMRA cells were enriched using FACS. Blood was collected in EDTA tubes and processed within 24 hours, with PBMCs isolated through density gradient centrifugation. PBMCs intended for TCR sequencing were frozen in liquid nitrogen and were later thawed in a 37 degrees C water bath. Purity of sorted or isolated CD4+, CD8+ and CD8+ TEMRA cells was at least 90%.

This TCR was sampled from a human donor in good health. The sequencing sample was made of CD8+ T cells from PBMCs. The chain is encoded by TRBV29-1 joined to TRBJ2-1, with TRBD2 tentatively as D gene (5 bases match). The sequence in DNA is TGCAGCGTTGAGGAGGACGGAACAAGCTCCTACAATGAGCAGTTCTTC. The translation is CSVEEDGTSSYNEQFF.